The clone carrying this T cell receptor (beta chain) was seen a handful of times. A far larger clone is one nucleotide away, so this likely arose from a read error. Per germline, CDR1 MNHEY and CDR2 SVGAGI. V lost 5 bases and J lost 9, with 8 bases in between. The CDR3 covers 11 residues. From approximately 430 ng of RNA, a library with molecular barcoded alpha/delta and beta/gamma adaptors was made. Via MiXCR, TCRdb re-called the reads, giving one row per CDR3 protein. The sample lists 35,000 to 40,000 distinct CDR3 sequences; approximately 15% were seen once. The entry originates in a study of read filtering for tumor transcriptome and immune sequencing. Sampling of bone marrow took place during active disease in every patient.

The chain joins TRBV6-5 to TRBJ2-1; D is undetermined. Sequencing was done on a sample of a population of CD138-negative cells sorted from bone marrow. The TCR was taken from a donor at least 40 years old with multiple myeloma. The CDR3 protein is CASSESGEQFF. The CDR3 nucleotides read TGTGCCAGCAGTGAAAGTGGTGAGCAGTTCTTC.